The clone carrying this T cell receptor (delta chain) was counted at least ten times. Its antigen is not known. The mismatch at residue 10 between this DNA's translation and the TCRdb protein of a much larger clone likely reflects a read error; the protein shown is translated from the DNA. The trim removed 5 bases at V and 1 base at J, leaving 15 bases unmatched. From germline, CDR1 is TSWWSYY and CDR2 QGS. The CDR3 length is 18 residues. This sample stems from a study of γδ T cells in repeated Plasmodium falciparum infection. At the level of the study: Samples were taken at baseline, before some infections, and 21 days after each. Study-wide results and caveats: Repeated controlled infections reportedly drove waves of new clonotype selection in Vdelta2-negative, mostly Vdelta1+, gammadelta repertoires.

Vgamma9/Vdelta2+ and Vdelta2-negative gammadelta T cells were flow-sorted from PBMC for bulk sequencing. TCRdb reapplied CATT to the multiplex PCR reads. The sample has some 51,000 delta-chain clones, about 2% seen once; the top ten hold around 22%. The V gene is TRDV1, the J gene TRDJ1, with 8 bases aligning to TRDD3. No J gene is reported in TCRdb; it was inferred here by comparing the DNA with germline. This clonotype was obtained from a pool of human donors (malaria-infected and uninfected, not separated). Material for sequencing was gamma-delta T cells from blood. CDR3 residues: CALGPTLGDALLTDKLIF. CDR3 nucleotide sequence: TGTGCTCTTGGGCCGACTTTGGGGGATGCACTTCTCACCGATAAACTCATCTTT.